What follows is one TCR beta chain and its context. Germline-derived CDR1 and CDR2 are SQVTM and ANQGSEA. This CDR3 is built from 14 residues. The germline V and J ends were trimmed by 7 bases and 4 bases, with 18 bases remaining between them. This sample was included in a study of blood T cell repertoires in COVID-19. Overall study: Sites across the United States, Italy and Spain contributed samples from acute and convalescent COVID-19. T cells, B-cell-depleted T cells, or PBMCs supplied cDNA or gDNA.

Original processing notes: Counts of nucleated cells, estimated from reference gene primer amplification, were obtained. TCRdb's table, derived via immunoSEQ multiplex PCR, lists solely in-frame clones and lacks some. The V and J calls and clone size come from that table; D and trimming were worked out from the DNA. The sample has just over 200,000 clones, around 86% seen once. This chain connects TRBV29-1 to TRBJ2-3, with D possibly TRBD2 on 6 matching bases. The sequenced material came from peripheral blood. The TCR was taken from a man at least 80 years old with acute or convalescent COVID-19. The DNA of the CDR3 is TGCAGCGGCGCCCGGGACTCAAGCGCAGATACGCAGTATTTT. Translating gives CSGARDSSADTQYF.